The 17 T cell receptor beta chains in this list originate from one sample, sequenced in a study of early T cells in non-severe SARS-CoV-2 infection. TCRdb used MiXCR to reprocess the 5' RACE reads, holding one entry per CDR3 protein. Of fewer than 65,000 distinct CDR3 sequences listed, almost 9.5% were seen once; the top ten hold around 1.3%. Sequenced: whole blood. Source of these receptors: an adult who was a healthcare worker with PCR-confirmed SARS-CoV-2 infection or an uninfected control (not recorded which).

This clonotype occurred many times. The chain links TRBV20-1 to TRBJ2-3; D perhaps matches TRBD1 (6 bases). Germline V gene data show CDR1 as DFQATT and CDR2 as SNEGSKA (reference sequence). The V and J ends lost 3 bases and 4 bases respectively, with 11 bases between them. The CDR3 is 13 amino acids. In DNA form, the CDR3 reads TGCAGTGCTAGCAGGGGCTTGGCAGATACGCAGTATTTT. This encodes CSASRGLADTQYF.

The CDR3 reads CSAKTGNGNTIYF. CDR3 sequence (DNA): TGCAGTGCTAAGACAGGGAATGGAAACACCATATATTTT. The chain couples TRBV20-1 to TRBJ1-3; the match to TRBD1 covers 7 bases. J lost 3 bases, V lost 4 bases, and 3 bases had no gene match. The CDR3 consists of 13 residues. The V gene's germline CDR1 is DFQATT and CDR2 SNEGSKA (reference sequence).

This clonotype was found a few times. The V and J genes are TRBV6-4 and TRBJ1-4; D not resolved. Germline-derived CDR1 and CDR2 are MRHNA and SNTAGT. There are 15 residues in the CDR3. Deletions cut 4 bases from V and 0 bases from J, with 9 bases between. CDR3: CASSADAATNEKLFF. Written as DNA, the CDR3 is TGTGCCAGCAGTGCTGACGCTGCAACTAATGAAAAACTGTTTTTT.

A few counts support this clonotype. V usage is TRBV11-2 and J usage is TRBJ2-5; D might be TRBD1 (6 bases). V lost 6 bases, J lost 6 bases, and 14 bases lay in between. The CDR3 runs 13 residues. Per the germline V gene, CDR1 is SGHAT and CDR2 is FQNNGV. CDR3 protein: CASRRTGRQTQYF. The DNA for the CDR3 is TGTGCCAGCAGGCGTACAGGGCGGCAGACCCAGTACTTC.

This clonotype has at least ten counts. The rearrangement links TRBV18 to TRBJ2-7; 7 nucleotides line up with TRBD1. The CDR3 covers 13 residues. Trimming at V came to 8 bases and at J to 1 base, leaving 5 bases not matched to a gene. From germline, CDR1 is KGHSH and CDR2 LQKENI. CDR3 amino acids: CASTGQESYEQYV. CDR3 DNA sequence: TGTGCCAGCACCGGACAGGAATCCTACGAGCAGTACGTC.

This clonotype was seen a single time. The chain recombines TRBV7-3 with TRBJ2-3; 8 nucleotides agree with TRBD1. The CDR3 is 16 amino acids. J was trimmed by 6 bases and V by 4 bases; bases with no gene match: 12. CDR1 and CDR2 from the germline V gene are SGHTA and FQGTGA. The CDR3 loop is CASSSTSGGKYDTQYF. The CDR3 DNA is TGTGCCAGCAGCTCCACATCAGGGGGCAAGTATGATACGCAGTATTTT.

This clonotype was seen many times. This chain joins TRBV27 and TRBJ1-1, with D perhaps matching TRBD1 (6 bases). V shed 5 bases and J shed 0 bases, with 10 bases lying between them. There are 14 residues in the CDR3. Germline V CDR1 and CDR2: MNHEY, SMNVEV (reference sequence). The DNA for the CDR3 is TGTGCCAGCAGTACAGGGTACATGAACACTGAAGCTTTCTTT. Its protein is CASSTGYMNTEAFF.

This chain joins TRBV29-1 and TRBJ2-1; tentative D call: TRBD2 (6 bases). In germline, CDR1 is SQVTM, CDR2 ANQGSEA. The CDR3 contains 10 residues. V lost 7 bases and J lost 5, with 6 bases in between. As DNA, the CDR3 is TGCAGCGGGGGGGACAATGAGCAGTTCTTC. This gives the protein CSGGDNEQFF.

V usage is TRBV24-1 and J usage is TRBJ2-5; TRBD1 agrees at 8 bases. CDR1 is KGHDR and CDR2 is SFDVKD in the germline V gene. J was trimmed by 3 bases and V by 6 bases; bases with no gene match: 2. This CDR3 has 13 residues. The CDR3 region is CATSPGQEETQYF. CDR3 sequence (DNA): TGTGCCACCAGTCCGGGACAGGAAGAGACCCAGTACTTC.

The J gene is TRBJ1-1, the V gene TRBV29-1, with 10 bases identical to TRBD1. Unmatched junction bases numbered 1, after V lost 6 bases and J lost 0 bases. The CDR3 is 13 amino acids. The V gene's germline CDR1 is SQVTM and CDR2 ANQGSEA. CDR3 DNA: TGCAGCGTCGACAGGGGGCTGAACACTGAAGCTTTCTTT. The encoded protein is CSVDRGLNTEAFF.

This clonotype was detected only a few times. The chain combines TRBV12-5 with TRBJ2-1; the D gene is possibly TRBD1 (5 bases). This CDR3 has 13 residues. Germline V gene data show CDR1 as LGHNT and CDR2 as FRNRAP. V lost 7 bases to trimming and J lost 4 bases, with 11 bases between them. The CDR3 sequence: CASAQGFYNEQFF. CDR3 DNA sequence: TGTGCTAGTGCCCAGGGTTTTTACAATGAGCAGTTCTTC.

V usage is TRBV19 and J usage is TRBJ2-1; 9 bases are shared with TRBD1. Germline lookup yields CDR1 LNHDA and CDR2 SQIVND (reference sequence). The CDR3 is made up of 17 amino acids. J lost 0 bases, V lost 0 bases, and 3 bases had no gene match. The CDR3 sequence is CASSIEGQGSSYNEQFF. The CDR3, as DNA: TGTGCCAGTAGTATAGAGGGACAGGGTAGCTCCTACAATGAGCAGTTCTTC. Combining the CDR3 with reference TRBV19 and TRBJ2-1 gives the whole variable domain DGGITQSPKYLFRKEGQNVTLSCEQNLNHDAMYWYRQDPGQGLRLIYYSQIVNDFQKGDIAEGYSVSREKKESFPLTVTSAQKNPTAFYLCASSIEGQGSSYNEQFFGPGTRLTVL.

This clonotype has a count of ten or more. The chain is built from TRBV7-3 and TRBJ1-1, with D tentatively TRBD1 (5 bases). The CDR3 has 13 amino acids. The V gene's germline CDR1 is SGHTA and CDR2 FQGTGA. V dropped 2 bases and J dropped 7 bases, with 11 bases sitting between them. The CDR3 DNA sequence: TGTGCCAGCAGCTTAGGGTTCGGGGGTGAAGCTTTCTTT. It is translated as CASSLGFGGEAFF.

The chain links TRBV24-1 to TRBJ2-2, with D tentatively TRBD1 (6 bases). CDR1 is KGHDR, CDR2 SFDVKD, per germline. This CDR3 contains 16 residues. Trimming removed 2 bases at V and 4 bases at J, with 13 bases between. The CDR3 DNA reads as TGTGCCACCAGTGATTGGCAGAAGACAGGCACCGGGGAGCTGTTTTTT. Amino acid sequence: CATSDWQKTGTGELFF.

This clonotype was recorded at least ten times. V is TRBV19 and J is TRBJ2-4; D remains unclear. The CDR3 has 15 residues. The V end was cut by 3 bases, the J end by 0 bases, with 9 bases between. The germline gives CDR1 LNHDA, CDR2 SQIVND (reference sequence). The CDR3 reads CASSISKKAKNIQYF. As DNA, the CDR3 is TGTGCCAGTAGTATCTCGAAGAAAGCCAAAAACATTCAGTACTTC. Full variable domain (remainder filled in from reference TRBV19 and TRBJ2-4): DGGITQSPKYLFRKEGQNVTLSCEQNLNHDAMYWYRQDPGQGLRLIYYSQIVNDFQKGDIAEGYSVSREKKESFPLTVTSAQKNPTAFYLCASSISKKAKNIQYFGAGTRLSVL.

J is TRBJ1-5 and V is TRBV20-1, with a weak D call TRBD1 (5 bases). V lost 5 bases and J 5 bases, leaving 16 bases between the germline ends. The CDR3 contains 14 residues. The germline V gene has CDR1 DFQATT and CDR2 SNEGSKA (reference sequence). The CDR3 loop is CSAAGFGRYQPQHF. In DNA form, the CDR3 reads TGCAGTGCTGCAGGGTTTGGGAGATATCAGCCCCAGCATTTT.

The J gene is TRBJ2-1, the V gene TRBV3-1; 10 bases are a match to TRBD2. Germline loops: CDR1 LGHDT, CDR2 YNNKEL (reference sequence). This CDR3 has 18 residues. Trimming at V came to 0 bases and at J to 10 bases, leaving 15 bases not matched to a gene. The CDR3 loop is CASSQDAPLLAGGLEQFF. CDR3 nucleotide sequence: TGTGCCAGCAGCCAAGATGCCCCCCTCTTAGCGGGGGGATTAGAGCAGTTCTTC.